This entry lists 32 T cell receptor beta chains sequenced from one sample in a study of identical twins. TCRdb re-called the 5' RACE reads through MiXCR, storing one row per CDR3 protein. This table has about 890,000 distinct CDR3 sequences, 12% appearing once. These data were also reused for a study on yellow fever vaccine responses in identical twins.

The sample comprised PBMCs. The source is a young woman in good health.

Many counts were recorded for this clonotype. The gene calls are TRBV20-1 and TRBJ1-2; TRBD1 aligns across 11 bases. The CDR3 covers 14 residues. Germline trimming cut 1 base from V and 8 bases from J; bases unmatched to any gene: 6. Germline V CDR1 and CDR2: DFQATT, SNEGSKA (reference sequence). The CDR3 sequence is CSARGTGGIGGYTF. Written as DNA, the CDR3 is TGCAGTGCTAGAGGGACAGGGGGCATCGGGGGCTACACCTTC.

This clonotype appeared a few times. The chain couples TRBV3-1 to TRBJ2-2; D unresolved. Trimming cost V 5 bases and J 4 bases, with 8 bases left between them. This CDR3 contains 13 residues. The V gene's germline CDR1 is LGHDT and CDR2 YNNKEL (reference sequence). The CDR3 nucleotides are TGTGCCAGCAGCTCACATCCCACCGGGGAGCTGTTTTTT. It encodes CASSSHPTGELFF.

There are many counts of this clonotype. V gene TRBV29-1 combines with J gene TRBJ2-1; weak D call: TRBD1 (6 bases). CDR1 and CDR2 (germline): SQVTM, ANQGSEA. This CDR3 has 16 amino acids. V was trimmed by 4 bases and J by 2 bases, leaving 18 bases between them. This CDR3 reads CSVVGARDTTYNEQFF. The CDR3 DNA reads as TGCAGCGTTGTGGGAGCCCGGGACACCACCTACAATGAGCAGTTCTTC.

The chain uses TRBV6-5 and TRBJ1-4; 7 bases are shared with TRBD1. The CDR3 runs to 14 residues. Germline CDR1 MNHEY, CDR2 SVGAGI. V lost 0 bases and J lost 8; bases outside the gene matches: 3. The CDR3 nucleotides read TGTGCCAGCAGTTACTCAAGGGGGCAAGAAAAACTGTTTTTT. Its protein product is CASSYSRGQEKLFF.

This clonotype appeared a few times. The V call is TRBV20-1, the J call TRBJ1-5, with 7 bases matching TRBD1. J was trimmed by 2 bases and V by 4 bases; bases with no gene match: 2. The length of the CDR3 is 13 residues. CDR1 DFQATT and CDR2 SNEGSKA come from the germline V gene (reference sequence). The CDR3 protein is CSAIGQGNQPQHF. CDR3 DNA: TGCAGTGCTATTGGACAGGGCAATCAGCCCCAGCATTTT.

This clonotype was seen at least ten times. V and J are TRBV5-6 and TRBJ2-5; 9 bases fit TRBD2. The germline gives CDR1 SGHDT, CDR2 YYEEEE. The CDR3 is 17 amino acids. The V segment lost 4 bases and the J segment 5 bases; nucleotides outside the gene matches: 15. CDR3 in DNA: TGTGCCAGCAGCCGGGTCGATAGCGGGAGTAGGGGTGAGACCCAGTACTTC. Translated: CASSRVDSGSRGETQYF.

This clonotype came up a few times. V usage is TRBV2 and J usage is TRBJ2-1; tentatively, D is TRBD2 (6 bases). V was pared by 7 bases and J by 7 bases, with 14 bases between. Per the germline V gene, CDR1 is SNHLY and CDR2 is FYNNEI. CDR3 length: 13 residues. The CDR3 sequence: CASTLVGRNEQFF. The CDR3 DNA reads TGTGCCAGCACGTTAGTTGGGAGGAATGAGCAGTTCTTC. Filled out from reference TRBV2 and TRBJ2-1, the complete variable domain reads EPEVTQTPSHQVTQMGQEVILRCVPISNHLYFYWYRQILGQKVEFLVSFYNNEISEKSEIFDDQFSVERPDGSNFTLKIRSTKLEDSAMYFCASTLVGRNEQFFGPGTRLTVL.

The chain combines TRBV20-1 with TRBJ1-2; D might be TRBD1 (5 bases). There are 13 residues in the CDR3. V dropped 6 bases and J dropped 4 bases, with 15 bases sitting between them. Germline V lookup: CDR1 DFQATT, CDR2 SNEGSKA (reference sequence). The CDR3, as DNA: TGCAGTGCAGCGTACCGGGACTTCTATGGCTACACCTTC. It specifies CSAAYRDFYGYTF.

The CDR3 nucleotides read TGCAGTGCTAGTTTCCGGGACACAGATACGCAGTATTTT. Translated: CSASFRDTDTQYF. The chain recombines TRBV20-1 with TRBJ2-3; D might be TRBD2 (5 bases). The CDR3 runs 13 residues. The V end lost 3 bases, the J end lost 2 bases, and 9 bases lay between the germline ends. CDR1 is DFQATT and CDR2 is SNEGSKA in the germline V gene (reference sequence).

This chain connects TRBV27 to TRBJ2-7, with D unclear. This CDR3 has 12 residues. V gave up 7 bases and J gave up 5 bases, with 12 bases separating them. CDR1 and CDR2 (germline): MNHEY, SMNVEV (reference sequence). This CDR3 reads CASKWGFHEQYV. The CDR3 DNA reads TGTGCCAGCAAGTGGGGATTCCACGAGCAGTACGTC.

The gene calls are TRBV5-6 and TRBJ2-7; 8 positions agree with TRBD2. V dropped 3 bases and J dropped 5; count of bases not matched to a gene: 4. Germline CDR1 reads SGHDT; CDR2 reads YYEEEE. This CDR3 is built from 13 residues. CDR3 sequence reads: CASSSGGGHEQYV. CDR3 DNA sequence: TGTGCCAGCAGCTCGGGGGGGGGCCACGAGCAGTACGTC.

The J gene is TRBJ2-1, the V gene TRBV9, with 9 bases identical to TRBD2. This CDR3 is 14 amino acids long. V dropped 5 bases and J dropped 7; count of bases not matched to a gene: 7. Per germline, CDR1 SGDLS and CDR2 YYNGEE. The CDR3 coding sequence is TGTGCCAGCAGTAGGACTAGCGCGTCAAATGAGCAGTTCTTC. Translated, it gives CASSRTSASNEQFF.

The chain employs TRBV7-3 and TRBJ2-1, with 7 bases that match TRBD1. The ends lost 4 bases at V and 6 bases at J; junction bases unmatched: 6. CDR3 length: 14 residues. Germline-derived CDR1 and CDR2 are SGHTA and FQGTGA. DNA for the CDR3: TGTGCCAGCAGCTCCCTGGCAGGGGGCAATGAGCAGTTCTTC. Amino acid sequence: CASSSLAGGNEQFF.

This clonotype was found a few times. This chain connects TRBV12-3 or TRBV12-4 to TRBJ2-5; D is perhaps TRBD1 (6 bases). The V end was cut by 6 bases, the J end by 3 bases, with 11 bases between. CDR3 size: 13 residues. CDR3 nucleotides: TGTGCCAGCAGACTACAGGGTAAAGAGACCCAGTACTTC. This gives the protein CASRLQGKETQYF.

This clonotype was seen ten or more times. The CDR3 loop is CASTPNRLSYNEQFF. The CDR3 coding sequence is TGCGCCAGCACACCCAACAGGTTGTCCTACAATGAGCAGTTCTTC. The rearrangement uses TRBV5-1 and TRBJ2-1; D is possibly TRBD1 (5 bases). The CDR3 contains 15 residues. Germline lookup yields CDR1 SGHRS and CDR2 YFSETQ. V lost 6 bases, J lost 1 base, and 14 bases lay in between.

This clonotype was observed many times. The V call is TRBV5-1, the J call TRBJ2-3; the D is unclear. V was trimmed by 4 bases and J by 5 bases, leaving 8 bases between them. Germline V gene lookup returns CDR1 SGHRS and CDR2 YFSETQ. The CDR3 is made up of 12 amino acids. The chain's CDR3 is CASSPVRDTQYF. The CDR3 DNA follows: TGCGCCAGCAGCCCAGTTAGAGATACGCAGTATTTT. Full variable domain (remainder filled in from reference TRBV5-1 and TRBJ2-3): KAGVTQTPRYLIKTRGQQVTLSCSPISGHRSVSWYQQTPGQGLQFLFEYFSETQRNKGNFPGRFSGRQFSNSRSEMNVSTLELGDSALYLCASSPVRDTQYFGPGTRLTVL.

This clonotype has more than one count but fewer than ten. The chain couples TRBV7-3 to TRBJ1-6; D remains unclear. CDR1 is SGHTA and CDR2 is FQGTGA in the germline V gene. Deletions cut 4 bases from V and 10 bases from J, with 8 bases between. The CDR3 covers 12 residues. This chain's CDR3 is CASSYGESPLHF. The CDR3 DNA follows: TGTGCCAGCAGCTACGGGGAATCACCCCTCCACTTT.

The V call is TRBV7-9, the J call TRBJ2-5, with D uncertain. Germline CDR1 SEHNR, CDR2 FQNEAQ (reference sequence). V was trimmed by 6 bases and J by 3 bases, leaving 11 bases between them. This CDR3 spans 13 amino acids. In nucleotides, the CDR3 is TGTGCCAGCAGACTCGGATCCAAAGAGACCCAGTACTTC. This encodes CASRLGSKETQYF. Using reference TRBV7-9 and TRBJ2-5 for the parts outside the CDR3, the full variable domain is DTGVSQNPRHKITKRGQNVTFRCDPISEHNRLYWYRQTLGQGPEFLTYFQNEAQLEKSRLLSDRFSAERPKGSFSTLEIQRTEQGDSAMYLCASRLGSKETQYFGPGTRLLVL.

V usage is TRBV25-1 and J usage is TRBJ2-7; TRBD1 or TRBD2 may be the D gene (5 bases each). Germline V gene sequence: CDR1 MGHDK, CDR2 SYGVNS. Trimming shortened V by 6 bases and J by 7 bases, and 10 bases separated the two germline ends. CDR3 size: 11 residues. This CDR3 reads CASRGWGEQYF. CDR3 bases: TGTGCCAGCAGGGGGTGGGGGGAGCAGTACTTC.

CDR3 sequence: CASSLTPRRREGTGTDTQYF. The CDR3 coding sequence is TGTGCCAGCAGCTTAACGCCTCGCCGGCGGGAGGGGACTGGCACAGATACGCAGTATTTT. The J gene is TRBJ2-3, the V gene TRBV11-1; 9 bases line up with TRBD2. CDR1 is SGHAT, CDR2 FQDESV, per germline (reference sequence). Trimming at V came to 2 bases and at J to 1 base, leaving 16 bases not matched to a gene. The CDR3 runs 20 residues.

The chain joins TRBV18 to TRBJ2-1, with D unresolved. CDR1 and CDR2 (germline): KGHSH, LQKENI. This CDR3 has 14 amino acids. Trimming took off 0 bases at V and 9 bases at J, with 12 bases between the two ends. This CDR3 reads CASSPPVGLGEQFF. CDR3 DNA sequence: TGTGCCAGCTCACCACCGGTAGGGCTAGGTGAGCAGTTCTTC.

The chain combines TRBV24-1 with TRBJ2-5; D may be TRBD1 or TRBD2 (7 bases each). The CDR3 has 17 amino acids. CDR1 and CDR2 from the germline V gene are KGHDR and SFDVKD. Trimming removed 1 base at V and 2 bases at J, with 16 bases between. The CDR3 loop reads CATSDFGGTDAQETQYF. The CDR3 region has the DNA TGTGCCACCAGTGATTTCGGGGGGACAGATGCGCAAGAGACCCAGTACTTC.

This clonotype was detected only a few times. The chain recombines TRBV3-1 with TRBJ2-3; D remains unclear. The V gene's germline CDR1 is LGHDT and CDR2 YNNKEL (reference sequence). Trimming took 2 bases from V and 2 from J, leaving 23 bases between them. There are 19 residues in the CDR3. CDR3 DNA sequence: TGTGCCAGCAGCCAAAATGCAAGAGGTTTGAAACGATCCACAGATACGCAGTATTTT. The encoded protein is CASSQNARGLKRSTDTQYF.

This chain uses TRBV12-3 or TRBV12-4 with TRBJ2-2, with D hard to call. This CDR3 region has 14 residues. V shed 6 bases and J shed 6 bases, with 14 bases lying between them. The CDR3 here is CASSGRLYAGELFF. The CDR3 region has the DNA TGTGCCAGCAGCGGACGTCTGTACGCCGGGGAGCTGTTTTTT.

The rearrangement uses TRBV19 and TRBJ1-1; tentative D call: TRBD1 (6 bases). The V gene's germline CDR1 is LNHDA and CDR2 SQIVND (reference sequence). This CDR3 is 13 amino acids long. Between the trimmed V and J ends, which lost 2 bases and 5 bases, there was a span of 9 bases. Here the CDR3 DNA reads TGTGCCAGTAGTATACAGGGGCGGACTGAAGCTTTCTTT. Amino acids: CASSIQGRTEAFF.

Only one count was recorded for this clonotype. CDR3 loop: CAARQGDTGELFF. For the CDR3, the DNA is TGTGCCGCCCGACAGGGCGACACCGGGGAGCTGTTTTTT. The V call is TRBV10-3, the J call TRBJ2-2; 7 nucleotides line up with TRBD1. Germline trimming cut 11 bases from V and 3 bases from J; bases unmatched to any gene: 6. The CDR3 covers 13 residues. CDR1 is ENHRY and CDR2 is SYGVKD in the germline V gene.

This clonotype has just a few counts. The chain uses TRBV5-1 and TRBJ2-1; the match to TRBD2 covers 7 bases. V lost 4 bases, J lost 5 bases, and 12 bases stayed unmatched. The CDR3 runs 16 residues. Germline values: CDR1 SGHRS, CDR2 YFSETQ. CDR3 protein: CASSPLSTSRNNEQFF. The CDR3 DNA is TGCGCCAGCAGCCCACTCTCGACTAGCCGGAACAATGAGCAGTTCTTC.

Many counts were recorded for this clonotype. The chain links TRBV29-1 to TRBJ2-2, with D hard to call. Germline assignment: CDR1 SQVTM and CDR2 ANQGSEA. There are 13 residues in the CDR3. V lost 0 bases and J 9 bases, leaving 11 bases between the germline ends. CDR3 DNA: TGCAGCGTTGAAGACCCAGATCTCCGGGAGCTGTTTTTT. This codes for CSVEDPDLRELFF.

The V and J genes are TRBV5-1 and TRBJ2-7; 7 nucleotides align to TRBD2. This CDR3 comprises 15 residues. Germline-derived CDR1 and CDR2 are SGHRS and YFSETQ. V lost 5 bases and J lost 3; bases outside the gene matches: 11. As DNA, the CDR3 is TGCGCCAGCAGAGGCGATCTAGCGGACTTCTACGAGCAGTACTTC. It encodes CASRGDLADFYEQYF. Variable domain in full (rest from reference TRBV5-1 and TRBJ2-7): KAGVTQTPRYLIKTRGQQVTLSCSPISGHRSVSWYQQTPGQGLQFLFEYFSETQRNKGNFPGRFSGRQFSNSRSEMNVSTLELGDSALYLCASRGDLADFYEQYFGPGTRLTVT.

This chain uses TRBV28 with TRBJ2-7; no clear D gene. Germline values: CDR1 MDHEN, CDR2 SYDVKM. The V gene lost 1 base and the J gene lost 6 bases, with 13 bases spanning the gap. This CDR3 comprises 14 residues. CDR3 residues: CASSLLDRNSEQYF. The CDR3 region has the DNA TGTGCCAGCAGTTTATTAGACCGGAATAGCGAGCAGTACTTC.

This clonotype was observed a handful of times. This sequence joins TRBV24-1 and TRBJ2-5; D is ambiguous. Germline V CDR1 and CDR2: KGHDR, SFDVKD. The V gene lost 1 base and the J gene lost 4 bases, with 6 bases spanning the gap. This CDR3 region has 13 residues. CDR3 nucleotides: TGTGCCACCAGTGATTTAGGTGCAGAGACCCAGTACTTC. Translation gives CATSDLGAETQYF.

The chain has TRBV5-1 and TRBJ2-2; TRBD1 is a possible D gene (5 bases). The germline V gene encodes CDR1 SGHRS and CDR2 YFSETQ. V was cut by 4 bases and J by 0 bases, with 13 bases left in between. The CDR3 extends over 16 amino acids. Here the CDR3 DNA reads TGCGCCAGCAGCCAGGAAGGACAACCGAACACCGGGGAGCTGTTTTTT. Residues: CASSQEGQPNTGELFF. The complete variable domain, with remaining parts taken from reference TRBV5-1 and TRBJ2-2, reads KAGVTQTPRYLIKTRGQQVTLSCSPISGHRSVSWYQQTPGQGLQFLFEYFSETQRNKGNFPGRFSGRQFSNSRSEMNVSTLELGDSALYLCASSQEGQPNTGELFFGEGSRLTVL.